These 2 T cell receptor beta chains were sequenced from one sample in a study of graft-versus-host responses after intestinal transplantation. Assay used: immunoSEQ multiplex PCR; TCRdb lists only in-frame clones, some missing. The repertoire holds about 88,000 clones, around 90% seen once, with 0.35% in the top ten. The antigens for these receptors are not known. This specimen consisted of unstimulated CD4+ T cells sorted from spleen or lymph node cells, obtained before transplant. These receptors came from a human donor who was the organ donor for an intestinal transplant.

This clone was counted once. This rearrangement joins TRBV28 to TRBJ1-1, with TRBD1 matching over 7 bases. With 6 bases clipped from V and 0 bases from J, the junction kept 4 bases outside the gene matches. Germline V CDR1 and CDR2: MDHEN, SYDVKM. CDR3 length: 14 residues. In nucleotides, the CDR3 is TGTGCCAGCAGGACCGGGACAGTGAACACTGAAGCTTTCTTT. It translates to CASRTGTVNTEAFF. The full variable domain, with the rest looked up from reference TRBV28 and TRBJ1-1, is DVKVTQSSRYLVKRTGEKVFLECVQDMDHENMFWYRQDPGLGLRLIYFSYDVKMKEKGDIPEGYSVSREKKERFSLILESASTNQTSMYLCASRTGTVNTEAFFGQGTRLTVV.

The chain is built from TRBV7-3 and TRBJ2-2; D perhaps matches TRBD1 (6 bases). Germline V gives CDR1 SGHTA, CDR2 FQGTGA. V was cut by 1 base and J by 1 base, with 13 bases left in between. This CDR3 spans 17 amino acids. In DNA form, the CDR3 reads TGTGCCAGCAGCTTAAACCCCGGGACACTGAACACCGGGGAGCTGTTTTTT. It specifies CASSLNPGTLNTGELFF.